This T cell receptor beta chain derives from a study of blood T cell repertoires in COVID-19. Overall study: From T cells, B-cell-depleted T cells, or PBMCs came the material, which was cDNA or gDNA.

CDR1 and CDR2 from the germline V gene are LGHNA and YSLEER. V was shortened by 2 bases and J by 6 bases, with 13 bases between the two germline ends. CDR3 length: 14 residues. Produced via immunoSEQ multiplex PCR; TCRdb's table is partial and in-frame only. The table lists about 230,000 clones, over 80% of them singletons, with approximately 2.5% in the top ten. The chain is built from TRBV4-3 and TRBJ1-2; possibly TRBD1 for D (6 bases). The sequence was collected from a man younger than 45 with COVID-19, enrolled during active disease. The sample was peripheral blood. Here the CDR3 reads CASSQIRDTDGYTF. In nucleotides, the CDR3 is TGCGCCAGCAGCCAAATCCGGGACACTGATGGCTACACCTTC.